The next 9 T cell receptor beta chains were all read from a single sample in a study of T cell changes during pregnancy in multiple sclerosis. Sequencing was performed with immunoSEQ multiplex PCR; in TCRdb, only in-frame clones are kept and a portion is missing. The sample has 40,000 to 50,000 clones, approximately 94% seen once. Sequenced here: CD4+ T cells from peripheral blood mononuclear cells, sampled in the third trimester of pregnancy. Receptor source: a female donor with multiple sclerosis, enrolled in a pregnancy study.

The genes are TRBV7-9 and TRBJ2-3; TRBD2 might be the D (5 bases). The CDR3 spans 15 residues. Germline V gene sequence: CDR1 SEHNR, CDR2 FQNEAQ (reference sequence). V was clipped by 3 bases and J by 2 bases, with 12 bases between them. The CDR3 DNA sequence: TGTGCCAGCAGCTTGGTCTCGGGGTTCACAGATACGCAGTATTTT. Translated, it gives CASSLVSGFTDTQYF.

V usage is TRBV19 and J usage is TRBJ2-1; 15 nucleotides match TRBD2. V shed 6 bases, J shed 8 bases, and the junction held 11 bases outside the gene matches. This CDR3 comprises 17 residues. The germline V gene has CDR1 LNHDA and CDR2 SQIVND (reference sequence). CDR3 amino acids: CASSPGTSGRTQDEQFF. In DNA, the CDR3 is TGTGCCAGTAGCCCCGGGACTAGCGGGAGGACGCAGGATGAGCAGTTCTTC.

This chain connects TRBV20-1 to TRBJ2-1; D gene ambiguous. The V and J ends lost 5 bases and 3 bases respectively, with 5 bases between them. CDR1 is DFQATT, CDR2 SNEGSKA, per germline (reference sequence). The CDR3 length is 11 residues. The CDR3 DNA is TGCAGTGCTTTCTACTACAATGAGCAGTTCTTC. Its translation: CSAFYYNEQFF.

The sample holds a few counts of this clone. The rearrangement links TRBV29-1 to TRBJ1-1; D uncertain. Germline V CDR1 and CDR2: SQVTM, ANQGSEA. Trimming removed 6 bases from V and 6 bases from J, with 8 bases in between. This CDR3 contains 10 residues. Here the CDR3 reads CSVGGPEAFF. CDR3 DNA: TGCAGCGTGGGAGGGCCTGAAGCTTTCTTT.

The J gene is TRBJ2-3, the V gene TRBV11-3; no definite D call. V lost 4 bases, J lost 2 bases, and 4 bases lay in between. The CDR3 spans 12 residues. Germline loops: CDR1 SGHNT, CDR2 YENEEA. CDR3: CASSSFTDTQYF. The CDR3 DNA reads as TGTGCCAGCAGCTCATTCACAGATACGCAGTATTTT.

The chain uses TRBV19 and TRBJ2-2; D unresolved. The V end lost 0 bases, the J end lost 9 bases, and 11 bases lay between the germline ends. From germline, CDR1 is LNHDA and CDR2 SQIVND (reference sequence). CDR3 length: 14 residues. CDR3 sequence (DNA): TGTGCCAGTAGTATAGAACTCACGGTGCGGGAGCTGTTTTTT. Translation: CASSIELTVRELFF.

This chain links TRBV5-3 with TRBJ2-3; 7 bases map to TRBD2. TRBV5-3 is an ORF for which the function is uncertain. The CDR3 contains 12 residues. Trimming removed 2 bases from V and 14 bases from J; junction bases left unmatched: 8. CDR3 protein: CARSLSGTTRYF. As DNA, the CDR3 is TGTGCCAGAAGCTTATCTGGGACTACACGGTATTTT.

The genes are TRBV18 and TRBJ1-2; perhaps TRBD1 as D (5 bases). V lost 3 bases and J 2 bases, leaving 10 bases between the germline ends. The CDR3 runs 14 residues. The V gene's germline CDR1 is KGHSH and CDR2 LQKENI. This CDR3 is CASSPAGQNYGYTF. The CDR3 DNA reads TGTGCCAGCTCACCCGCGGGGCAAAACTATGGCTACACCTTC.

This chain links TRBV11-3 with TRBJ2-2; D is possibly TRBD1 (5 bases). V was pared by 5 bases and J by 0 bases, with 13 bases between. Germline assignment: CDR1 SGHNT and CDR2 YENEEA. CDR3 length: 16 amino acids. CDR3 bases: TGTGCCAGCAGCCGAGAGGCACAGGCGAACACCGGGGAGCTGTTTTTT. Translation gives CASSREAQANTGELFF.